The clone carrying this T cell receptor (beta chain) appeared once. V lost 5 bases and J lost 4; bases outside the gene matches: 6. Germline CDR1 MNHEY, CDR2 SVGEGT. This CDR3 has 15 amino acids. This specimen comes from a study of blood T cell repertoires in COVID-19. Overall study: The United States, Italy and Spain supplied acute and convalescent COVID-19 samples. PBMCs, B-cell-depleted T cells, or T cells provided the cDNA or gDNA that made up the material.

Original processing methods: By means of reference gene primer amplification, nucleated cell counts were estimated. Method: immunoSEQ multiplex PCR; TCRdb's copy keeps in-frame clones and lacks some. V, J and clone size were drawn from that table, and D and trimming were deduced from the DNA. This sample has about 88,000 clones, with approximately 89% found just once. The chain is built from TRBV6-2 or TRBV6-3 and TRBJ1-5, with TRBD1 matching 9 bases. The sample taken for sequencing was peripheral blood. The clonotype comes from a man aged 80 or over with acute or convalescent COVID-19. The CDR3: CASSRLGQGNQPQHF. The CDR3 DNA reads TGTGCCAGCAGTCGATTAGGACAGGGGAATCAGCCCCAGCATTTT.